The entry below gives a single T cell receptor beta chain sequence along with its context. What it binds is not known. V was clipped by 1 base and J by 5 bases; unmatched bases: 5. Germline V lookup: CDR1 LGHNT, CDR2 FRNRAP. The CDR3 has 15 residues. Here immunoSEQ multiplex PCR was the method, and the copy in TCRdb shows in-frame clones only, minus some. The table has tens of thousands of clones, around nine tenths seen once. This record belongs to a study of T cell responses to AZD1222 COVID-19 vaccine. Study-wide findings and caveats: Among those given AZD1222, only five or six were seropositive at baseline. Mostly white British, mostly female donors; authors suggested clonal diversity may be underestimated. Spike was spanned by vaccine-associated CD4 TCRs, which were dominant at 160-218 and 743-854.

Sequencing was performed on peripheral blood, taken 28 days after the second dose of the MenACWY control vaccine. The chain couples TRBV12-5 to TRBJ1-5, with TRBD1 identical over 7 bases. This TCR was recovered from an adult who received the MenACWY meningococcal vaccine as a control. CDR3 coding DNA: TGTGCTAGTGGTTTGGGACAGGGAGGGGATCAGCCCCAGCATTTT. Amino acid sequence: CASGLGQGGDQPQHF.